This T cell receptor beta chain appears in the sequencing data of a study of blood T cell repertoires in COVID-19. Study in general: COVID-19 samples from acute and convalescent phases originated in the United States, Italy and Spain.

V lost 0 bases to trimming and J lost 4 bases; unmatched junction nucleotides: 4. CDR1 and CDR2 (germline): SGHTS, YDEGEE. CDR3 size: 17 residues. The method was immunoSEQ multiplex PCR; TCRdb's version includes in-frame clones alone and lacks a portion of them. The sample holds roughly 350,000 clones, approximately 90% seen once. This chain joins TRBV5-8 and TRBJ2-5; 15 bases agree with TRBD2. The clonotype was recovered from a woman aged 45 to 65 with active or convalescent COVID-19. Input material: peripheral blood. CDR3 DNA: TGTGCCAGCAGCTTGGGGACTAGCGGGGGGGCCCGAGAGACCCAGTACTTC. It translates to CASSLGTSGGARETQYF.